One sample yielded the 23 T cell receptor beta chains listed below, sequenced in a study of blood T cell repertoires in COVID-19. TCRdb's table, derived via immunoSEQ multiplex PCR, lists solely in-frame clones and lacks some. This sample has 45,000 or so clones, with around 84% found just once. Sequencing used peripheral blood. The receptors originated from a human donor in a cohort sampled during active COVID-19.

The rearrangement joins TRBV6-1 to TRBJ2-3, with TRBD2 identical over 10 bases. Trimming cost V 4 bases and J 4 bases; bases outside gene matches: 8. Germline lookup yields CDR1 MNHNS and CDR2 SASEGT. The CDR3 sequence is 16 residues long. The CDR3 coding sequence is TGTGCCAGCAGTGCCGCCTTAGCGGGGGGCGCAGATACGCAGTATTTT. This gives the protein CASSAALAGGADTQYF.

The chain employs TRBV18 and TRBJ2-7, with 7 nucleotides matching TRBD2. V lost 3 bases, J lost 0 bases, and 5 bases stayed unmatched. This CDR3 is built from 15 residues. Germline assignment: CDR1 KGHSH and CDR2 LQKENI. CDR3 DNA: TGTGCCAGCTCACCCCGGCTAGCGGACTCCTACGAGCAGTACTTC. Its translation is CASSPRLADSYEQYF.

The rearrangement joins TRBV9 to TRBJ2-5, with a weak D call TRBD2 (6 bases). Germline lookup yields CDR1 SGDLS and CDR2 YYNGEE. V was cut by 0 bases and J by 5 bases, with 8 bases left in between. The CDR3 sequence is 13 residues long. For the CDR3, the DNA is TGTGCCAGCAGCGTAGCTGGGGGGGAGACCCAGTACTTC. As protein: CASSVAGGETQYF. Full variable domain (outside the CDR3, taken from reference TRBV9 and TRBJ2-5): DSGVTQTPKHLITATGQRVTLRCSPRSGDLSVYWYQQSLDQGLQFLIQYYNGEERAKGNILERFSAQQFPDLHSELNLSSLELGDSALYFCASSVAGGETQYFGPGTRLLVL.

This clone was counted once. The chain has TRBV10-3 and TRBJ1-2; 10 nucleotides agree with TRBD1. Germline CDR1 is ENHRY and CDR2 is SYGVKD. The CDR3 has 13 residues. V dropped 5 bases and J dropped 6; count of bases not matched to a gene: 3. Here the CDR3 reads CAISLGQGNGYTF. CDR3 bases: TGTGCCATCAGTCTGGGACAGGGGAATGGCTACACCTTC.

V and J are TRBV2 and TRBJ1-2, with TRBD1 matching over 10 bases. Trimming took 1 base from V and 8 from J; bases not matched to a gene: 10. Germline CDR1 reads SNHLY; CDR2 reads FYNNEI. The CDR3 has 16 residues. CDR3 protein: CASSEVGLGTGEGYTF. The DNA of the CDR3 is TGTGCCAGCAGTGAAGTCGGTTTAGGGACAGGGGAAGGCTACACCTTC.

The chain recombines TRBV5-1 with TRBJ2-3; possibly TRBD2 for D (5 bases). The CDR3 length is 16 residues. Trimming pared 0 bases from V and 0 bases from J, leaving 11 bases between. Germline lookup yields CDR1 SGHRS and CDR2 YFSETQ. The CDR3 DNA sequence: TGCGCCAGCAGCTTGGTGCCGCCGGGGAGCACAGATACGCAGTATTTT. Translated, it gives CASSLVPPGSTDTQYF.

V gene TRBV7-3 combines with J gene TRBJ1-2; D is perhaps TRBD1 (6 bases). With 6 bases removed from V and 6 bases from J, the gap between germline ends came to 14 bases. The CDR3 is made up of 13 amino acids. Germline CDR1 is SGHTA and CDR2 is FQGTGA. CDR3 region: CASSPGQGHGYTF. The CDR3, as DNA: TGTGCCAGCAGTCCAGGGCAGGGGCATGGCTACACCTTC.

This clone was found once. V gene TRBV5-1 combines with J gene TRBJ1-2; D is possibly TRBD1 (6 bases). This CDR3 has 14 amino acids. V lost 4 bases to trimming and J lost 4 bases, with 14 bases between them. CDR1 is SGHRS, CDR2 YFSETQ, per germline. DNA for the CDR3: TGCGCCAGCAGCAGGGGGGACTACGGCTATGGCTACACCTTC. It specifies CASSRGDYGYGYTF.

J is TRBJ1-2 and V is TRBV2; 9 bases match TRBD1. V was clipped by 0 bases and J by 6 bases; unmatched bases: 2. Germline CDR1 SNHLY, CDR2 FYNNEI. CDR3 length: 14 amino acids. The CDR3 DNA follows: TGTGCCAGCAGTGAAGCACAGGGGGCTGATGGCTACACCTTC. Encoded protein: CASSEAQGADGYTF.

The V gene is TRBV7-3, the J gene TRBJ2-5; TRBD1 aligns across 7 bases. V dropped 3 bases and J dropped 3; count of bases not matched to a gene: 1. This CDR3 has 13 amino acids. Germline loops: CDR1 SGHTA, CDR2 FQGTGA. CDR3 sequence reads: CASSFTGEETQYF. The CDR3 nucleotides read TGTGCCAGCAGCTTTACAGGGGAAGAGACCCAGTACTTC.

This sequence joins TRBV11-3 and TRBJ2-1; 10 bases map to TRBD2. The V gene end was trimmed by 1 base and the J gene end by 8 bases; junction bases not matched to a gene: 8. Per germline, CDR1 SGHNT and CDR2 YENEEA. The CDR3 is 16 amino acids. The CDR3 region is CASSLVSSGGLDEQFF. DNA for the CDR3: TGTGCCAGCAGCTTAGTTAGTAGCGGGGGGCTCGATGAGCAGTTCTTC.

The J gene is TRBJ1-2, the V gene TRBV28; 7 positions match TRBD1. Germline trimming cut 3 bases from V and 4 bases from J; bases unmatched to any gene: 20. Germline CDR1 MDHEN, CDR2 SYDVKM. The CDR3 length is 19 residues. CDR3 loop: CASSLGVVDRRKGSYGYTF. The CDR3 nucleotides are TGTGCCAGCAGTTTGGGAGTAGTGGACAGGCGAAAGGGGAGCTATGGCTACACCTTC.

The V and J genes are TRBV5-1 and TRBJ2-1, with 7 bases lining up with TRBD2. Trimming at V came to 5 bases and at J to 10 bases, leaving 9 bases not matched to a gene. CDR1 is SGHRS, CDR2 YFSETQ, per germline. The CDR3 consists of 13 residues. In DNA form, the CDR3 reads TGCGCCAGCAGGGTCCCGTCGCGGGGGGAGCAGTTCTTC. Translated, it gives CASRVPSRGEQFF.

This chain uses TRBV12-3 or TRBV12-4 with TRBJ2-4; TRBD1 agrees at 8 bases. CDR3 size: 13 residues. V lost 6 bases and J lost 7; bases outside the gene matches: 5. CDR3 sequence reads: CASSLTGVNIQYF. CDR3 in DNA: TGTGCCAGCAGCTTGACAGGGGTTAACATTCAGTACTTC.

The J gene is TRBJ1-3, the V gene TRBV21-1; the table names TRBD1, a call not compared with the DNA. TRBV21-1 is flagged as a pseudogene. The CDR3 spans 17 residues. Here the CDR3 reads CASSKEDRAYSGNTIYF. CDR3 bases: TGTGCCAGCAGCAAAGAGGACAGGGCATACTCTGGAAACACCATATATTTT.

This clone has just a few counts. J is TRBJ2-1 and V is TRBV4-1, with TRBD1 identical over 7 bases. CDR1 is MGHRA, CDR2 YSYEKL, per germline. After removal of 0 bases from V and 7 bases from J, the junction contained 3 bases not matched to a gene. The CDR3 is made up of 14 amino acids. This CDR3 is CASSQEGQTNEQFF. DNA for the CDR3: TGCGCCAGCAGCCAAGAGGGACAGACTAATGAGCAGTTCTTC.

The chain combines TRBV21-1 with TRBJ1-2. TRBV21-1 is deemed a pseudogene. CDR3 length: 15 residues. The chain's CDR3 is CASNPCFLEGYGYTF. The CDR3 DNA reads TGTGCCAGCAACCCCTGCTTTCTGGAGGGCTATGGCTACACCTTC.

This clone was detected only a few times. The gene calls are TRBV30 and TRBJ1-5; D not resolved. This CDR3 region has 14 residues. Per germline, CDR1 GTSNPN and CDR2 SVGIG (reference sequence). V gave up 3 bases and J gave up 6 bases, with 15 bases separating them. CDR3 sequence: CAWRPRRNSQPQHF. For the CDR3, the DNA is TGTGCCTGGAGACCTCGAAGAAATAGTCAGCCCCAGCATTTT.

This sequence joins TRBV6-5 and TRBJ2-3; 9 positions agree with TRBD2. Germline values: CDR1 MNHEY, CDR2 SVGAGI. The CDR3 runs 15 residues. V shed 2 bases and J 5 bases; nucleotides not matched to a gene: 5. The CDR3 protein is CASSYRAGGVDTQYF. CDR3 coding DNA: TGTGCCAGCAGTTACCGTGCGGGGGGGGTAGATACGCAGTATTTT.

This sequence joins TRBV5-3 and TRBJ2-5, with TRBD2 identical over 16 bases. TRBV5-3 is an open reading frame, and its role is uncertain. The CDR3 consists of 20 residues. V trimming: 4 bases; J trimming: 4 bases; junction bases outside the gene matches: 16. CDR3 coding DNA: TGTGCCAGAAGCACTCCTGATCGCGAAGGGACTAGCGGGGGGGTAGAGACCCAGTACTTC. Protein sequence: CARSTPDREGTSGGVETQYF.

This sequence joins TRBV2 and TRBJ1-5; D gene uncertain. Per germline, CDR1 SNHLY and CDR2 FYNNEI. V lost 4 bases, J lost 7 bases, and 11 bases lay in between. The CDR3 is 13 residues long. CDR3 coding DNA: TGTGCCAGCAGTGGGGAGCGGGTCCAGCCCCAGCATTTT. Protein sequence: CASSGERVQPQHF.

The V call is TRBV7-8, the J call TRBJ2-7, with 10 nucleotides matching TRBD2. Germline V gene sequence: CDR1 SGHVS, CDR2 FQNEAQ. The CDR3 spans 16 residues. The junction had 8 bases not matched to a gene; V was cut back by 1 base and J by 5 bases. The CDR3 DNA is TGTGCCAGCAGCTTAGGCCTAGCGGGGGAACGGGACGAGCAGTACGTC. Translated: CASSLGLAGERDEQYV.

This clone occurred a few times. The chain uses TRBV27 and TRBJ1-1; D perhaps matches TRBD1 (6 bases). This CDR3 comprises 16 residues. Per the germline V gene, CDR1 is MNHEY and CDR2 is SMNVEV (reference sequence). V shed 4 bases and J shed 5 bases, with 20 bases lying between them. The CDR3 loop reads CASSYLFVNQGTEAFF. DNA for the CDR3: TGTGCCAGCAGTTACTTGTTTGTGAATCAGGGGACTGAAGCTTTCTTT.